Below, one T cell receptor beta chain is given with its context. Its antigen is not identified. The sample belongs to a study of cytomegalovirus exposure and HLA in healthy donors. Study results and limitations: One cluster of highly shared sequence variants probably arose as a sequencing artifact. A later analysis reportedly identified an Asian-associated ancestry cluster as carrying fewer N-insertions than the approximately 640-donor mean. Previously analyzed data showed that most TCR beta V segments were productive at a frequency of about 87% or about 30%. When presence/absence was analysed, sequencing depth was taken to be roughly uniform across donors.

With V trimmed by 0 bases and J by 1 base, 5 bases remained unmatched. Germline V gives CDR1 LGHNA, CDR2 YNFKEQ. This CDR3 comprises 17 residues. Primers included in the PCR were 60 Vbeta and 13 Jbeta primers. The data were produced by immunoSEQ multiplex PCR, yet TCRdb's version contains in-frame clones alone and is incomplete. The data show a few hundred thousand clones, 60% to 80% seen once. The chain joins TRBV4-2 to TRBJ2-5, with TRBD2 matching 10 bases. This clonotype was obtained from a woman in her thirties in good health and CMV-seronegative. The sample comprised PBMCs. The CDR3 is CASSQDLLAGSQETQYF. As DNA, the CDR3 is TGTGCCAGCAGCCAAGATTTACTAGCGGGGTCCCAAGAGACCCAGTACTTC.